This TCR beta chain was identified during a study of cytomegalovirus exposure and HLA in healthy donors. Findings and limits, study-wide: Per published accounts, TCR beta sequences correctly predicted the HLA-A and HLA-B alleles of most subjects.

Vbeta (60) and Jbeta (13) primers were used in the PCR. The method was immunoSEQ multiplex PCR; TCRdb's version includes in-frame clones alone and lacks a portion of them. Among approximately 160,000 clones listed, approximately 78% were seen once. From germline, CDR1 is MNHNY and CDR2 SVGAGI (reference sequence). The V segment lost 2 bases and the J segment 5 bases; nucleotides outside the gene matches: 11. The CDR3 covers 16 residues. Regarding this clone: Its specificity is unknown.

Specimen: PBMCs. V and J are TRBV6-6 and TRBJ2-5; 7 bases align to TRBD2. The source is a girl aged 2 to 10 in good health and CMV-seropositive. CDR3 in amino acids: CASSYEGGSQSETQYF. DNA for the CDR3: TGTGCCAGCAGTTACGAGGGCGGGAGTCAGTCGGAGACCCAGTACTTC.